This section outlines one T cell receptor beta chain sequence together with its context. The CDR3 totals 13 residues. Trimming stripped 4 bases from V and 4 bases from J, with 9 bases between. Looked up from germline, CDR1 is LNHDA and CDR2 is SQIVND (reference sequence). Only in-frame clones appear in the TCRdb table, and some are missing; sequencing was by immunoSEQ multiplex PCR. Seen here are about 200,000 clones, roughly 86% observed once, and the top ten hold 1.5% to 2%. The data are from a study of blood T cell repertoires in COVID-19. The chain uses TRBV19 and TRBJ2-3; possible D gene TRBD2, 5 bases. The sequenced material came from peripheral blood. This TCR was recovered from a man aged 18 to 29 with active or convalescent COVID-19. Here the CDR3 DNA reads TGTGCCAGTAGTAGGACTTCAGCAGATACGCAGTATTTT. Translating gives CASSRTSADTQYF. Looking up the rest from reference TRBV19 and TRBJ2-3 gives the full variable domain: DGGITQSPKYLFRKEGQNVTLSCEQNLNHDAMYWYRQDPGQGLRLIYYSQIVNDFQKGDIAEGYSVSREKKESFPLTVTSAQKNPTAFYLCASSRTSADTQYFGPGTRLTVL.